Each of the 18 T cell receptor beta chains below was sequenced from the same sample in a study of monozygotic twins with inflammatory bowel disease. After re-calling the 5' RACE reads, TCRdb lists one entry per CDR3 protein, DNA absent. Recorded for this sample: about 170,000 distinct CDR3 sequences. The sequencing sample was made of blood. These TCRs come from a human donor with ulcerative colitis or Crohn's disease, or a healthy co-twin of an affected twin (not recorded which).

V and J are TRBV4-1 and TRBJ1-2; TCRdb picks TRBD1, but there is no DNA to check that call. Germline-derived CDR1 and CDR2 are MGHRA and YSYEKL. This CDR3 contains 15 residues. CDR3 in amino acids: CASSHWTGGDYGYTF.

This CDR3 is CATSDLGLGHTDTQYF. The chain employs TRBV24-1 and TRBJ2-3; the TRBD2 assignment by TCRdb is unverifiable without DNA. Germline V CDR1 and CDR2: KGHDR, SFDVKD. The CDR3 length is 16 residues.

The chain uses TRBV10-3 and TRBJ2-3; the D gene TCRdb calls, TRBD2, cannot be checked with no DNA. The CDR3 sequence is 14 residues long. The germline gives CDR1 ENHRY, CDR2 SYGVKD. CDR3 protein: CAIALREVTDTQYF.

The chain couples TRBV28 to TRBJ2-7; TCRdb returns TRBD1, unconfirmable since there is no DNA. This CDR3 has 16 amino acids. Germline CDR1 and CDR2: MDHEN and SYDVKM. CDR3: CASSSHRGQGAYEQYF.

The J gene is TRBJ1-5, the V gene TRBV7-2; TCRdb outputs TRBD1, but without DNA this stays unchecked. This CDR3 is built from 15 residues. Germline lookup yields CDR1 SGHTA and CDR2 FQGNSA. This CDR3 reads CASSLDSGTDQPQHF.

V is TRBV6-2 or TRBV6-3 and J is TRBJ2-1; TCRdb calls TRBD2, which cannot be checked without DNA. The CDR3 consists of 13 residues. Germline CDR1 reads MNHEY; CDR2 reads SVGEGT. The CDR3 sequence: CASLRLGYNEQFF.

The CDR3 sequence: CASSGTSGTQFF. This chain links TRBV6-4 with TRBJ2-1; absent DNA, TCRdb's TRBD2 call cannot be checked. The CDR3 extends over 12 amino acids. In germline, CDR1 is MRHNA, CDR2 SNTAGT.

The rearrangement joins TRBV5-1 to TRBJ1-5. The CDR3 is 15 amino acids. Germline CDR1 SGHRS, CDR2 YFSETQ. CDR3 sequence: CASSLEFGSNQPQHF.

The chain joins TRBV5-6 to TRBJ2-1. The CDR3 is made up of 16 amino acids. The germline CDR1 and CDR2 sequences are SGHDT and YYEEEE. The chain's CDR3 is CASSLGPTFSYNEQFF. The full variable domain, completed using reference TRBV5-6 and TRBJ2-1, is DAGVTQSPTHLIKTRGQQVTLRCSPKSGHDTVSWYQQALGQGPQFIFQYYEEEERQRGNFPDRFSGHQFPNYSSELNVNALLLGDSALYLCASSLGPTFSYNEQFFGPGTRLTVL.

The J gene is TRBJ2-7, the V gene TRBV7-9; the TCRdb D gene call, TRBD1, has no DNA to confirm it. Germline V gives CDR1 SEHNR, CDR2 FQNEAQ (reference sequence). There are 14 residues in the CDR3. The CDR3 is CASSWGGGSYEQYF.

The CDR3 loop reads CSVTGTGTGELFF. The chain links TRBV29-1 to TRBJ2-2; TCRdb indicates TRBD1, and absent DNA this call remains unverified. Germline CDR1 is SQVTM and CDR2 is ANQGSEA. The CDR3 spans 13 residues.

The rearrangement links TRBV19 to TRBJ2-1; TCRdb proposes TRBD2, but this gene call is untestable without DNA. CDR3 size: 18 residues. Germline V gene data show CDR1 as LNHDA and CDR2 as SQIVND (reference sequence). CDR3 loop: CASSIKGLAGVAYNEQFF.

The chain combines TRBV5-1 with TRBJ2-3; there is no DNA to check the TCRdb D call of TRBD2. The CDR3 is 15 amino acids. Germline V gives CDR1 SGHRS, CDR2 YFSETQ. CDR3 sequence reads: CASSLTASGTDTQYF.

The V call is TRBV4-2, the J call TRBJ2-3; TCRdb calls TRBD2, which cannot be checked without DNA. The germline V gene encodes CDR1 LGHNA and CDR2 YNFKEQ. CDR3 size: 16 residues. CDR3 region: CASSQSLAGVIDTQYF.

CDR3 protein: CASSFRGHANTGELFF. The chain has TRBV27 and TRBJ2-2; without DNA, the TCRdb call of TRBD1 cannot be checked. Germline-derived CDR1 and CDR2 are MNHEY and SMNVEV (reference sequence). There are 16 residues in the CDR3.

This chain joins TRBV15 and TRBJ2-3; TCRdb lists TRBD2, though no DNA is available to test this call. CDR1 is LNHNV and CDR2 is YYDKDF in the germline V gene (reference sequence). This CDR3 is built from 15 residues. This chain's CDR3 is CATSRDRRATDTQYF.

V usage is TRBV11-3 and J usage is TRBJ2-2; the TRBD2 assignment by TCRdb is unverifiable without DNA. CDR1 and CDR2 (germline): SGHNT, YENEEA. CDR3 length equals 13 residues. The CDR3 spells CASSSPSAVELFF.

This chain links TRBV6-2 or TRBV6-3 with TRBJ2-7; TCRdb's D gene call, TRBD1, goes unchecked for lack of DNA. The CDR3 is made up of 11 amino acids. Germline CDR1 is MNHEY and CDR2 is SVGEGT. CDR3 loop: CASRRRGEQYF.